This TCR beta chain was captured in a study of T cell responses to AZD1222 COVID-19 vaccine (dated by TCRdb to about 2021). As for the study more broadly: AZD1222 recipients given second doses at about 4 weeks or at about 12 weeks were pooled, since spike-specific TCR depth and breadth were not found to differ between the two schedules. Trial participants were enrolled by age into 18-55, 56-69 and 70-plus year subgroups, with roughly 150, 30 and 60 TCR-sequenced participants respectively. A total of 233 trial participants underwent TCR sequencing, of whom some 210 received two doses of AZD1222 and some 25 received two doses of the MenACWY control vaccine.

The CDR3 regions of human TCRbeta chains were analyzed by immunosequencing. In the source study's methods: TCRs in the repertoires were compared against a reference library of SARS-CoV-2-specific TCRs that had been generated with the MIRA antigen-specificity platform. Breadth was defined as the fraction of unique TCRs that were SARS-CoV-2-associated. Depth was defined as the fraction of total T cells that were SARS-CoV-2-associated. Using the MIRA data, every spike-specific TCR was mapped to the spike region that the TCR reacted to and assigned to either a CD4 or a CD8 class. Log10-transformed breadth and depth values were compared by one-way ANOVA with Sidak's multiple comparisons tests. TCRdb re-hosts the immuneACCESS table, in-frame sequences only. Its copies lack some clones; in the studies checked, an unresolved V gene accounts for under half of them, and the cause for the rest is not known. That table gives V, J and clone size, and the DNA gave D and trimming. The sample contains 90,000 to 130,000 clones, 85% to 90% of them found a single time. The ten largest clones capture roughly 3% of the sample.

General study outcomes and caveats: Participants were mostly white British and included more females than males, and it was suggested by the authors that clonal diversity may have been underestimated. Conclusions about previously exposed vaccinees are limited, since just six AZD1222 recipients were seropositive for SARS-CoV-2 at baseline. Because no day 14 peak-response samples were available, the repertoires could be characterized only after the peak T cell response. Reportedly, close to half of the unique spike-specific TCRs recognized epitopes lying outside the regions that are mutated in the B.1.351 and B.1.1.7 variants. The whole spike protein was spanned by vaccine-associated CD4 TCRs, and dominant responses were seen in regions 160-218 and 743-854. In the small 56-69-year group, the increase in depth fell short of significance, most likely because of low power. Spike-specific TCR breadth and depth rose significantly after two AZD1222 doses compared with day 0 and with MenACWY recipients.

Regarding this clone: Its antigen is unknown. Base qualities are missing; no much larger clone stands one base away.

The time point tag for this specimen amounts to: baseline before first vaccination. The vaccinee samples were drawn from two UK trials, COV001 and COV002, one of which was a single-blind randomized controlled phase 2/3 trial testing AZD1222 (ChAdOx1 nCoV-19) in healthy adults. Trial participant PBMC samples were collected at day 0 and day 28 after the second dose for TCRbeta chain sequencing. Reading the germline V gene (reference sequence) gives CDR1 MNHNY and CDR2 SVGAGI. The CDR3 has 17 amino acids, counting the end cysteine and phenylalanine. Here the CDR3 DNA is all that survives: 51 bases in frame from base 1. Trimming takes 5 bases off V and 7 bases off J; junction bases not matched to a gene: 14.

This clonotype was sampled from an adult in good health. The chain is encoded by TRBV6-6 joined to TRBJ2-2, with 9 bases in between that match TRBD1. Sequencing was performed on peripheral blood, taken on day 0 of AZD1222 vaccination. This receptor has the CDR3 CASSRPRDRGFFGELFF. The nucleotide sequence is given as TGTGCCAGCAGTCGCCCCCGCGACAGGGGGTTCTTCGGGGAGCTGTTTTTT.